This T cell receptor beta chain was recovered during a study of OX40 agonist ivuxolimab in advanced cancers. Study results and caveats: Compared with CD4+, CD8+ T cells on average had more expanded clones. It was not determined which antigens were specifically recognized by the peripheral T cells that had undergone clonal expansion.

Worth noting for this clone: Antigen specificity is unknown.

Using immunoSEQ multiplex PCR, the repertoire was profiled, and TCRdb retains in-frame clones only, with some absent. The table has fewer than 35,000 clones, about four fifths seen once. This specimen was CD4+ or CD8+ T cells sorted from blood, taken in a trial of the OX40 agonist ivuxolimab. This clonotype was sampled from an adult with an advanced solid tumor such as melanoma, head and neck, liver or kidney cancer.

CDR3: CATSRDTLSVAGAQETQYF. For the CDR3, the DNA is TGTGCCACCAGCAGAGATACATTGTCTGTGGCAGGGGCCCAAGAGACCCAGTACTTC. This sequence joins TRBV15 and TRBJ2-5, with a weak D call TRBD1 (6 bases). The V end was cut by 0 bases, the J end by 1 base, with 21 bases between. The CDR3 sequence is 19 residues long. Germline V gene sequence: CDR1 LNHNV, CDR2 YYDKDF (reference sequence).